Shown below are 6 T cell receptor beta chains from a single sample sequenced in a study of blood T cells in healthy people across ages. The second PCR ran roughly 7 to 12 cycles with a sample-barcoded 5' primer and J-beta primers. TCRdb used MiXCR to reprocess the 5' RACE reads, holding one entry per CDR3 protein. The sample has about 640,000 distinct CDR3 sequences, around 41% seen once. Sequences were obtained from blood. These receptors all come from an elderly man in good health.

This chain joins TRBV29-1 and TRBJ2-5; the D gene is possibly TRBD2 (7 bases). The DNA end is more similar to TRBJ2-7, so the J call may be wrong. CDR1 is SQVTM and CDR2 is ANQGSEA in the germline V gene. The CDR3 covers 13 residues. The CDR3 reads CSVVGGQGGEQYF. DNA of the CDR3: TGCAGCGTCGTGGGGGGGCAGGGTGGCGAGCAGTACTTC.

This clonotype was counted only a few times. The chain carries TRBV6-1 and TRBJ2-1; TRBD2 agrees at 11 bases. The CDR3 is 15 amino acids. The germline CDR1 and CDR2 sequences are MNHNS and SASEGT. V lost 2 bases and J lost 6; bases outside the gene matches: 3. The CDR3 here is CASSEPGTSGNEQFF. In nucleotides, the CDR3 is TGTGCCAGCAGTGAACCCGGGACTAGCGGCAATGAGCAGTTCTTC.

This chain connects TRBV6-4 to TRBJ2-1; 8 positions agree with TRBD2. Germline CDR1 and CDR2: MRHNA and SNTAGT. The ends lost 5 bases at V and 8 bases at J; junction bases unmatched: 14. CDR3 size: 16 residues. The CDR3 nucleotides are TGTGCCAGCAGTCTTTACGGGGGGGCGAAATCTGATGAGCAGTTCTTC. Protein sequence: CASSLYGGAKSDEQFF.

The sample holds many counts of this clonotype. The chain employs TRBV5-1 and TRBJ2-3; D is perhaps TRBD2 (5 bases). Germline assignment: CDR1 SGHRS and CDR2 YFSETQ. This CDR3 spans 14 amino acids. V was cut by 2 bases and J by 2 bases, with 9 bases left in between. As DNA, the CDR3 is TGCGCCAGCAGCTTAAGCGGCACCACAGATACGCAGTATTTT. Protein product: CASSLSGTTDTQYF.

This chain uses TRBV4-1 with TRBJ2-3; possible D gene TRBD2, 6 bases. With 1 base removed from V and 3 bases from J, the gap between germline ends came to 17 bases. The CDR3 has 17 residues. Germline V lookup: CDR1 MGHRA, CDR2 YSYEKL. CDR3 DNA sequence: TGCGCCAGCAGCCAAGGCGTCGGGGGAGTGAGGACAGATACGCAGTATTTT. Amino acids: CASSQGVGGVRTDTQYF.

J is TRBJ2-1 and V is TRBV28; TRBD2 aligns across 7 bases. The CDR3 has 16 residues. The germline gives CDR1 MDHEN, CDR2 SYDVKM. J gave up 0 bases and V 2 bases, and 4 bases lay outside the gene matches. The chain's CDR3 is CASSLILAVSYNEQFF. The CDR3 region has the DNA TGTGCCAGCAGTTTAATTCTAGCGGTCTCCTACAATGAGCAGTTCTTC. Full variable domain (outside the CDR3, taken from reference TRBV28 and TRBJ2-1): DVKVTQSSRYLVKRTGEKVFLECVQDMDHENMFWYRQDPGLGLRLIYFSYDVKMKEKGDIPEGYSVSREKKERFSLILESASTNQTSMYLCASSLILAVSYNEQFFGPGTRLTVL.